A single sample gave rise to the 6 T cell receptor beta chains below, sequenced in a study of blood T cell repertoires in COVID-19. Using immunoSEQ multiplex PCR, the repertoire was profiled, and TCRdb retains in-frame clones only, with some absent. Of under 95,000 clones listed, about 83% are singletons. The specimen sequenced was peripheral blood. Source of these receptors: a woman in her seventies with acute or convalescent COVID-19.

CDR3 coding DNA: TGCGCCAGCAGCTCGGAGCCCGACAGGGGTACCGGGGAGCTGTTTTTT. It specifies CASSSEPDRGTGELFF. The chain links TRBV5-1 to TRBJ2-2; 8 nucleotides match TRBD1. The CDR3 has 16 amino acids. The V gene's germline CDR1 is SGHRS and CDR2 YFSETQ. With V trimmed by 3 bases and J by 5 bases, 9 bases remained unmatched.

This chain uses TRBV7-9 with TRBJ1-1; D unclear. Trimming left V 1 base short and J 7 bases short, with 7 bases between. CDR3 length: 12 residues. CDR1 is SEHNR and CDR2 is FQNEAQ in the germline V gene (reference sequence). The CDR3 region has the DNA TGTGCCAGCAGCTTAGTCCCCCTTGAAGCTTTCTTT. This sequence encodes CASSLVPLEAFF.

The chain is built from TRBV5-1 and TRBJ1-3, with a weak D call TRBD1 (6 bases). Germline lookup yields CDR1 SGHRS and CDR2 YFSETQ. V was cut by 4 bases and J by 0 bases, with 11 bases left in between. The CDR3 length is 15 residues. The CDR3 DNA reads TGCGCCAGCAGCCCTGGACAGAGCTCTGGAAACACCATATATTTT. Translating it yields CASSPGQSSGNTIYF.

The chain has TRBV3-1 (or the pseudogene TRBV3-2) and TRBJ1-2; no definite D call. The germline V and J ends were trimmed by 0 bases and 6 bases, with 11 bases remaining between them. Germline V gene sequence: CDR1 LGHDT, CDR2 YNNKEL (reference sequence). The CDR3 totals 14 residues. CDR3 sequence (DNA): TGTGCCAGCAGCCAAGAAACCGGGTATAATGGCTACACCTTC. It encodes CASSQETGYNGYTF.

This chain uses TRBV2 with TRBJ2-7; TRBD1 might be the D (6 bases). The germline CDR1 and CDR2 sequences are SNHLY and FYNNEI. Trimming shortened V by 6 bases and J by 7 bases, and 16 bases separated the two germline ends. The CDR3 has 13 amino acids. CDR3 nucleotides: TGTGCCAGCAGCGATCTGACAGGTTTAGAGCAGTACTTC. Translated: CASSDLTGLEQYF.

The chain uses TRBV24-1 and TRBJ2-3; 10 bases are shared with TRBD1. CDR3 length equals 16 residues. The ends lost 3 bases at V and 7 bases at J; junction bases unmatched: 9. Germline-derived CDR1 and CDR2 are KGHDR and SFDVKD. The DNA for the CDR3 is TGTGCCACCAGTGATCCACGGGACAGGGGAAGGAATACGCAGTATTTT. This encodes CATSDPRDRGRNTQYF.